Below, one TCR beta chain is given with its context. It lacks a known antigen. Per-base qualities were not stored, and no clone one base away is much larger. This specimen belongs to a study of CD8 T cells in Susac syndrome (dated by TCRdb to about 2019). Describing the broader study: The study used repertoire sequencing to test whether antigen drove CD8+ T cell activation and differentiation in Susac syndrome. Clonality of the CD8+ T cell repertoire was compared between about a dozen healthy donors, approximately 14 Susac syndrome patients and roughly 16 multiple sclerosis patients.

Peripheral blood CD8+ and CD4+ T cells from healthy donors, Susac syndrome patients and multiple sclerosis patients were profiled using high-throughput TCR beta sequencing. Multiple sclerosis controls were treatment-naive patients with stable or active relapsing-remitting disease fulfilling revised McDonald criteria. Bulk CD8+ and CD4+ T cells were purified by magnetic negative isolation, while CD8+ TEMRA cells were enriched using FACS. Blood was collected in EDTA tubes and processed within 24 hours, with PBMCs isolated through density gradient centrifugation. PBMCs destined for TCR sequencing were cryopreserved in liquid nitrogen and later thawed in a 37 °C water bath. The sorted or isolated CD4+, CD8+ and CD8+ TEMRA cells reached a purity of at least 90%. From the cysteine through the phenylalanine, the CDR3 covers 18 amino acids. Here the CDR3 DNA is all that survives: 54 bases in frame from base 1. The CDR1 and CDR2 encoded by the germline V gene (reference sequence) are DFQATT and SNEGSKA. For this chain, trimming is 6 bases at the V end and 0 bases at the J end, and the number of junction bases without a gene match is 13.

RNA was extracted using the RNeasy kit, and about 0.5 to 1 microgram was reverse transcribed with random hexamers. The immunoSEQ multiplex PCR assay, which covers 54 Vbeta and 13 Jbeta segments, was used to amplify TCR beta CDR3 regions. Bias from PCR amplification was corrected by using a synthetic template baseline for primer optimization and for computational correction. The study's processing was this. Only productive sequences were kept, with reads annotated to V, D and J genes according to IMGT and analyzed in immunoSEQ Analyzer. Clonality was computed as one minus Shannon entropy normalized by log2 of the number of productive unique sequences. Public and private clones were assessed among the 100 most prevalent clones of each patient and control. Clones were defined as Susac-specific when absent from the healthy and MS cohorts, from over a thousand published viral clones and from other ImmuneACCESS disease sequences. TCRdb ran its own pipeline on the public reads, namely fastp trimming at Q25 and MiXCR clone calling, and kept in-frame beta chains. Each record represents a unique CDR3 protein, reported with the most common genes and DNA among its rows. The V and J calls come from TCRdb's annotation, not from the publication. The sample has about 300,000 distinct CDR3 sequences on record, almost 85% of them singletons. Around 0.21% of the sample comes from the top ten.

Study-wide conclusions, independent of this receptor: The study acknowledged that relatively few individuals were included in the TCR sequencing and HLA analysis.

Sequencing was done on a sample of CD8+ T cells from PBMCs. This TCR derives from a human donor with multiple sclerosis. Here the chain combines TRBV20-1 and TRBJ2-7; 14 junctional bases match TRBD2. The CDR3 amino acid sequence is: CSAAPPGLAGESSYEQYF. The DNA reads TGCAGTGCAGCCCCGCCGGGACTAGCGGGGGAGAGCTCCTACGAGCAGTACTTC.